This T cell receptor beta chain came from a study of regulatory T cells in long-lasting Graves disease. Libraries of TCR beta came from iRepertoire HTBI primers plus Arm-PCR of CDR3 regions. TCRdb recomputed calls from the multiplex PCR reads with MiXCR, one row per CDR3 protein. The table lists about 440,000 distinct CDR3 sequences, about 17% of them singletons. Regarding time point: newly diagnosed GD, antithyroid drugs for less than 3 months. Following extraction of RNA from PBMCs, that RNA was used to make the TCR library. V lost 2 bases to trimming and J lost 10 bases, with 15 bases between them. From germline, CDR1 is SGHTA and CDR2 FQGTGA. This CDR3 region has 14 residues. This clonotype was seen a handful of times. The same data also went into a second study, on T cells in Graves' hyperthyroidism and ophthalmopathy.

This chain joins TRBV7-3 and TRBJ2-1; TRBD1 is a possible D gene (5 bases). The sample in question was peripheral blood mononuclear cells (PBMCs), obtained at new diagnosis, from a patient treated with antithyroid drugs. The receptor's source is a woman between 18 and 29 years old with Graves disease. CDR3 residues: CASSLGASSEEQFF. In nucleotides, the CDR3 is TGTGCCAGCAGCTTAGGGGCCTCCTCGGAGGAGCAGTTCTTC.